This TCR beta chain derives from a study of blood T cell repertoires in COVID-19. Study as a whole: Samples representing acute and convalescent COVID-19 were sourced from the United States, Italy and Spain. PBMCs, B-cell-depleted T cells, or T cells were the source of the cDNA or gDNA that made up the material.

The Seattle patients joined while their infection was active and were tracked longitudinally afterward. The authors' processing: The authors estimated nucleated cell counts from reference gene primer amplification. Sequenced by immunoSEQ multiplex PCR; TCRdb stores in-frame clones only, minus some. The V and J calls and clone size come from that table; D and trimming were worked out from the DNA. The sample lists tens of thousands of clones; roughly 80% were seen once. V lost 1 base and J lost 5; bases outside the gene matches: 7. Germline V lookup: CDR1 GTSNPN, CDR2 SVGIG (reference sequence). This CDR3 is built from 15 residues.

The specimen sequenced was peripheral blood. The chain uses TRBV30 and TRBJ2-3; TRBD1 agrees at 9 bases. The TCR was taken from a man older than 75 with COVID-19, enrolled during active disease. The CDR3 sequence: CAWSEGGQGEDTQYF. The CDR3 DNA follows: TGTGCCTGGAGTGAGGGGGGACAGGGTGAAGATACGCAGTATTTT.